These 22 T cell receptor beta chains share one sample of origin, sequenced in a study of CD8+ T cells in alopecia areata. Cutaneous lymph nodes were pooled and cells sorted by CD4, CD8alpha, NKG2D, NKG2ACE and more. Once RNA had been extracted, it was reverse transcribed into cDNA to act as the sequencing template. Profiling relied on immunoSEQ multiplex PCR, and the TCRdb table lists in-frame clones only, not all of them. The repertoire has around 18,000 clones, none seen only once; the ten largest take 30% to 40%. Sequencing was done on a sample of CD8+ T cells sorted from a lymph node. These receptors originate from a C3H/HeJ mouse with alopecia areata. The strain's MHC: H2-k.

In the case of this clone: Genes and germline are mouse. From the germline J gene comes the end of the CDR3, since the read stops 4 residues before it. This sequence joins TRBV17 and TRBJ2-1, with D unclear. The CDR3 runs 12 residues. The germline V gene has CDR1 MNHDT and CDR2 YYDKIL. V lost 1 base and J lost 5, with 3 bases in between. This CDR3 reads CASSRADAEQFF. CDR3 DNA (partial): TGTGCTAGCAGTAGAGCAGATGCT.

This clone was picked up many times. Genes and germline are mouse. The sequence runs out 4 residues before the end of the CDR3; the remainder is reconstructed from the germline J gene. The chain carries TRBV16 and TRBJ2-3, with D possibly matching TRBD1 (5 bases). Trimming took 0 bases from V and 0 from J, leaving 13 bases between them. CDR3 length equals 17 residues. Germline CDR1 SGHSA, CDR2 FRNQAP. The covered CDR3 bases are TGTGCAAGCAGCTTAGATCCCAGGGATACTAGTGCAGAA. Encoded protein: CASSLDPRDTSAE. The full CDR3 protein is CASSLDPRDTSAETLYF.

A word on this clone: Mouse names are used for the genes. The CDR3 is CASSRPGTANQDTQYF. Incomplete CDR3 DNA: TGTGCTAGCAGCCGTCCCGGGACAGCTAACCAAGAC. The chain links TRBV29 to TRBJ2-5; 7 bases line up with TRBD1. From the germline J gene comes the end of the CDR3, since the read stops 4 residues before it. The CDR3 runs 16 residues. The junction had 9 bases not matched to a gene; V was cut back by 6 bases and J by 0 bases. Looked up from germline, CDR1 is MSHET and CDR2 is SYDVDS.

This clone was observed a handful of times. Genes and germline come from the mouse. Coverage ceases 4 residues before the CDR3 finishes, and the germline J gene fills in the end. The chain joins TRBV19 to TRBJ1-1; 7 bases agree with TRBD1. The CDR3 length is 14 residues. Per the germline V gene, CDR1 is FNHDT and CDR2 is SITEND (reference sequence). The CDR3 is CASSIRAQGTEVFF. CDR3 bases read: TGTGCCAGCAGTATACGCGCACAGGGGACA.

Concerning this clone: The translated DNA and TCRdb's protein are not identical at residue 11; the protein here was translated from the DNA. Mouse names are used for the genes. The read gets to within 3 residues of the CDR3 end, and the germline J gene fills in the rest. The chain has TRBV19 and TRBJ1-6, with 8 bases identical to TRBD1. TRBJ1-6 is an ORF, and what it does is uncertain. CDR1 is FNHDT, CDR2 SITEND, per germline (reference sequence). Trimming removed 2 bases from V and 7 bases from J; junction bases left unmatched: 2. There are 14 residues in the CDR3. The CDR3 protein is CASSIPGGNSPLYF. The CDR3 bases that were read are TGTGCCAGCAGTATTCCAGGGGGCAATTCGCCC.

This clone was found a few times. All gene names here are mouse names. Read data end 4 residues before the CDR3 end; the end is taken from the germline J gene. The V and J genes are TRBV13-1 and TRBJ1-1, with a weak D call TRBD1 (6 bases). CDR3 length equals 14 residues. Germline assignment: CDR1 NSHNY and CDR2 SYGAGN. With 2 bases removed from V and 2 bases from J, the gap between germline ends came to 10 bases. The CDR3 sequence is CASSEEGHNTEVFF. The sequenced part of the CDR3 DNA is TGTGCCAGCAGTGAGGAGGGACACAACACA.

This clone was detected a few times. The listed genes are named as in mouse. The read ends 4 residues shy of where the CDR3 ends; the end is completed using the germline J gene. The chain recombines TRBV13-1 with TRBJ2-7, with 8 bases that match TRBD1. Germline values: CDR1 NSHNY, CDR2 SYGAGN. This CDR3 spans 15 amino acids. CDR3 DNA (partial): TGTGCCAGCAGTGATGCTGGGCCAGGGGGCGAT. Translation gives CASSDAGPGGD. The complete CDR3 protein is CASSDAGPGGDEQYF.

This clone was observed many times. TCRdb's protein does not match the DNA translation at residue 12; the protein provided is translated from the DNA. Gene names and germline match the mouse. The read ends 3 residues before the CDR3 terminus; that terminus is restored from the germline J gene. The rearrangement links TRBV1 to TRBJ1-6, with 7 bases identical to TRBD1. Being an ORF, TRBJ1-6 has a function that is uncertain. Germline lookup yields CDR1 NSQYPW and CDR2 LRSPGD (reference sequence). The CDR3 is made up of 15 amino acids. The ends lost 0 bases at V and 8 bases at J; junction bases unmatched: 4. The CDR3 reads CTCSADRQGDSPLYF. The covered CDR3 bases are TGCACCTGCAGTGCAGATCGGCAGGGGGATTCGCCC.

A word on this clone: Gene names denote mouse genes. This chain's CDR3 is CASSFETGENYAEQFF. Incomplete CDR3 DNA: TGTGCCAGCAGTTTCGAGACAGGGGAAAACTATGCT. The chain is built from TRBV14 and TRBJ2-1, with 8 bases matching TRBD1. The read ends 4 residues shy of where the CDR3 ends; the end is completed using the germline J gene. The germline gives CDR1 SGHDT, CDR2 FRDEAV. The CDR3 extends over 16 amino acids. The V gene end was trimmed by 1 base and the J gene end by 1 base; junction bases not matched to a gene: 4.

This clone has only a few counts. Genes and germline come from the mouse. The read ends 4 residues shy of where the CDR3 ends; the end is completed using the germline J gene. V usage is TRBV13-2 and J usage is TRBJ2-5; TRBD2 agrees at 9 bases. J gave up 3 bases and V 1 base, and 3 bases lay outside the gene matches. The CDR3 has 15 residues. Germline V lookup: CDR1 NNHNN, CDR2 SYGAGS (reference sequence). The CDR3 here is CASGDRWGGQDTQYF. CDR3 bases read: TGTGCCAGCGGTGATCGCTGGGGGGGACAAGAC.

On this clone: Mouse gene names and germline throughout. The sequence runs out 4 residues before the end of the CDR3; the remainder is reconstructed from the germline J gene. The rearrangement joins TRBV19 to TRBJ1-1; no firm D call. The germline gives CDR1 FNHDT, CDR2 SITEND (reference sequence). Between the trimmed V and J ends, which lost 5 bases and 1 base, there was a span of 12 bases. The CDR3 covers 14 residues. The covered CDR3 bases are TGTGCCAGCAGGTTTCTCGACAAAAACACA. It translates to CASRFLDKNT. In full, the CDR3 reads CASRFLDKNTEVFF. The full variable domain, its missing parts supplied by reference TRBV19 and TRBJ1-1, is GGIITQTPKFLIGQEGQKLTLKCQQNFNHDTMYWYRQDSGKGLRLIYYSITENDLQKGDLSEGYDASREKKSSFSLTVTSAQKNEMAVFLCASRFLDKNTEVFFGKGTRLTVV.

A note on this clone: The gene symbols are mouse symbols. The DNA ends 4 residues before the CDR3 does, and the rest of the CDR3 is filled in from the germline J gene. This chain joins TRBV1 and TRBJ1-4, with a tentative D call TRBD1 (6 bases). With 3 bases removed from V and 0 bases from J, the gap between germline ends came to 8 bases. Per germline, CDR1 NSQYPW and CDR2 LRSPGD (reference sequence). There are 15 residues in the CDR3. The CDR3 region is CTCSAHRVSNERLFF. The part of the CDR3 DNA that was read is TGCACCTGCAGTGCCCACAGGGTTTCCAACGAA. The full variable domain, completed using reference TRBV1 and TRBJ1-4, is VTLLEQNPRWRLVPRGQAVNLRCILKNSQYPWMSWYQQDLQKQLQWLFTLRSPGDKEVKSLPGADYLATRVTDTELRLQVANMSQGRTLYCTCSAHRVSNERLFFGHGTKLSVL.

For this clone: The genes and germline here are from mouse. CDR3 sequence: CASSGTGGARSAETLYF. Partial CDR3 DNA: TGTGCCAGCAGCGGGACTGGGGGGGCGCGAAGTGCAGAA. The chain combines TRBV19 with TRBJ2-3; 14 bases line up with TRBD2. The read is 4 residues too short to cover the CDR3 end, so that end is filled in from the germline J gene. Trimming cost V 5 bases and J 0 bases; bases outside gene matches: 5. CDR3 length: 17 residues. Germline V lookup: CDR1 FNHDT, CDR2 SITEND (reference sequence).

Turning to this clone: Gene and germline names: mouse. Sequencing ends 4 residues short of the CDR3 end; the germline J gene provides the rest. V and J are TRBV19 and TRBJ1-4; perhaps TRBD1 as D (6 bases). The V gene lost 4 bases and the J gene lost 3 bases, with 13 bases spanning the gap. CDR3 size: 15 residues. Germline values: CDR1 FNHDT, CDR2 SITEND (reference sequence). CDR3 amino acids: CASSAPGHTNERLFF. The DNA read from the CDR3 is TGTGCCAGCAGTGCACCGGGACACACCAACGAA.

This clone was seen ten or more times. Gene names are the mouse ones. The CDR3 here is CASRDWEIYEQYF. The DNA read from the CDR3 is TGTGCCAGCCGGGACTGGGAGATCTAT. V usage is TRBV13-3 and J usage is TRBJ2-7; 9 nucleotides agree with TRBD2. Read data end 4 residues before the CDR3 end; the end is taken from the germline J gene. The CDR3 contains 13 residues. Germline loops: CDR1 NNHDY, CDR2 SYVADS. The ends lost 7 bases at V and 3 bases at J; junction bases unmatched: 5.

This clone was observed a handful of times. Mouse gene names and germline throughout. Sequencing ends 4 residues short of the CDR3 end; the germline J gene provides the rest. This chain uses TRBV13-3 with TRBJ2-5; 13 bases agree with TRBD2. Germline assignment: CDR1 NNHDY and CDR2 SYVADS. This CDR3 has 16 amino acids. Incomplete CDR3 DNA: TGTGCCAGCAGTGAGGACTGGGGGGGCGGTAAGGAC. Its translation is CASSEDWGGGKD. The CDR3 as a whole reads CASSEDWGGGKDTQYF.

In its sample, this clone was seen many times. Germline and genes here are mouse. With the read ending 4 residues before the CDR3 end, the germline J gene is used to fill in that end. V usage is TRBV1 and J usage is TRBJ1-4; TRBD1 matches 7 bases. In germline, CDR1 is NSQYPW, CDR2 LRSPGD (reference sequence). The CDR3 has 15 residues. The DNA read from the CDR3 is TGCACCTGCAGTGCAGATAACAGGGGAGCCGAA. Translated, it gives CTCSADNRGAE. The whole CDR3 protein reads CTCSADNRGAERLFF.

Ten or more counts support this clone. A mismatch at residue 12 separates the TCRdb protein from the translated DNA, so the protein presented here was translated from the DNA. Genes and germline are mouse. The read ends 3 residues shy of where the CDR3 ends; the end is completed using the germline J gene. The genes are TRBV1 and TRBJ1-6, with TRBD1 identical over 7 bases. TRBJ1-6 belongs to the ORF category, with a function that is uncertain. CDR1 NSQYPW and CDR2 LRSPGD come from the germline V gene (reference sequence). The CDR3 has 15 amino acids. After removal of 0 bases from V and 7 bases from J, the junction contained 3 bases not matched to a gene. The CDR3 DNA, read in part, is TGCACCTGCAGTGCAGAACCAGGGGGAAATTCGCCC. Translation gives CTCSAEPGGNSP. The complete CDR3 sequence is CTCSAEPGGNSPLYF.

This clone was found a few times. The germline and genes are mouse ones. Read sequence stops 4 residues before the CDR3 end, and the germline J gene provides the missing end. The chain combines TRBV19 with TRBJ2-1, with D perhaps matching TRBD1 (6 bases). Germline V CDR1 and CDR2: FNHDT, SITEND (reference sequence). V was pared by 4 bases and J by 3 bases, with 11 bases between. The CDR3 covers 14 residues. The CDR3 is CASSPGTPYAEQFF. The CDR3 bases that were read are TGTGCCAGCAGTCCCGGGACACCCTATGCT.

This clone showed up just a few times. Any gene name here is a mouse gene name. The read gets to within 4 residues of the CDR3 end, and the germline J gene fills in the rest. V gene TRBV20 combines with J gene TRBJ2-2, with TRBD2 identical over 7 bases. Unmatched junction bases numbered 2, after V lost 6 bases and J lost 4 bases. The CDR3 is made up of 12 amino acids. The germline CDR1 and CDR2 sequences are GFQATS and STVNSAI. This CDR3 reads CGAVGGTGQLYF. CDR3 bases read: TGTGGTGCCGTGGGGGGCACCGGG.

This clone has a handful of counts. Germline and genes here are mouse. The read finishes 4 residues shy of the CDR3 end, and the germline J gene is used to complete it. The chain uses TRBV13-2 and TRBJ2-2; 11 nucleotides agree with TRBD2. The CDR3 length is 18 residues. Germline-derived CDR1 and CDR2 are NNHNN and SYGAGS (reference sequence). Trimming cost V 1 base and J 4 bases; bases outside gene matches: 9. The chain's CDR3 is CASGDLLGGREGTGQLYF. The DNA read from the CDR3 is TGTGCCAGCGGTGATTTACTGGGGGGGCGCGAAGGCACCGGG.

This clone was detected many times. The genes are named according to mouse. The CDR3 end falls 4 residues outside the read, so it is completed with the germline J gene. The chain recombines TRBV12-1 with TRBJ1-2; D gene ambiguous. The CDR3 has 13 amino acids. V lost 1 base to trimming and J lost 0 bases, with 5 bases between them. In germline, CDR1 is SGHSN, CDR2 HYEKVE. This chain's CDR3 is CASSLAANSDYTF. CDR3 DNA (partial): TGTGCCAGCTCTCTTGCAGCAAACTCC.